This T cell receptor (beta chain) was documented in a study of cytomegalovirus exposure and HLA in healthy donors. As concerns this clone: Its antigen remains unknown.

Losses at the gene ends were 4 bases for V and 4 bases for J; bases not matched to a gene: 19. Germline-derived CDR1 and CDR2 are SGDLS and YYNGEE. This CDR3 region has 19 residues. PCR amplification relied on 60 Vbeta primers (plus 13 Jbeta primers). Some clones are missing from TCRdb's copy, which holds only in-frame ones; the method was immunoSEQ multiplex PCR. This sample carries approximately 150,000 clones, around 65% of them seen once, and the ten largest clones take around 6.3%. General study results and limits: There were reportedly fewer N-insertions in an Asian-associated ancestry cluster than the roughly 670-donor mean, in a later analysis. Later on, a genetic analysis was performed. It linked a missense variant in DCLRE1C with V- and J-gene trimming of TCR beta. Upon later analysis, HLA-associated TCR beta chains proved more clonally expanded than other, equally common chains.

Sequenced input: PBMCs. This sequence was found in a woman aged 60-75 years in good health and CMV-seronegative. The V call is TRBV9, the J call TRBJ2-1; 8 positions match TRBD2. CDR3 loop: CASSQLPGLGRSLYNEQFF. The CDR3 DNA sequence: TGTGCCAGCAGCCAACTCCCGGGACTAGGGAGGAGCCTTTACAATGAGCAGTTCTTC.